The 32 T cell receptor beta chains presented below share a single source sample, sequenced in a study of blood T cells in healthy people across ages. PCR was performed a second time for about 7 to 11 cycles using a sample-barcoded 5' primer and a J-beta primer mix. TCRdb analysed the 5' RACE reads with MiXCR anew, one entry per CDR3 protein. The sample consists of about 800,000 distinct CDR3 sequences, around 45% of them appearing once. Sequencing was done on a sample of blood. The receptors here all came from an elderly man in good health.

V and J are TRBV28 and TRBJ2-1, with 10 bases identical to TRBD2. The CDR3 runs to 16 residues. The V gene end was trimmed by 3 bases and the J gene end by 9 bases; junction bases not matched to a gene: 11. Germline-derived CDR1 and CDR2 are MDHEN and SYDVKM. The CDR3 DNA is TGTGCCAGCAGTTTTAATGGACTAGCGGCCGCTGGTGAGCAGTTCTTC. Its protein product is CASSFNGLAAAGEQFF.

V and J are TRBV28 and TRBJ2-7; 12 positions agree with TRBD2. The CDR3 runs to 15 residues. Germline CDR1 reads MDHEN; CDR2 reads SYDVKM. The J segment lost 2 bases and the V segment lost 5 bases, leaving 4 bases of the junction unmatched. As DNA, the CDR3 is TGTGCCAGCAGTGCAAGACTAGCGGGAGCCTACGAGCAGTACTTC. Amino acids: CASSARLAGAYEQYF.

V usage is TRBV4-3 and J usage is TRBJ2-2; D tentatively reads TRBD1 or TRBD2 (5 bases each). Trimming removed 1 base at V and 5 bases at J, with 17 bases between. Germline CDR1 reads LGHNA; CDR2 reads YSLEER. This CDR3 has 17 amino acids. CDR3 in amino acids: CASSQALGTSLTGELFF. In DNA form, the CDR3 reads TGCGCCAGCAGCCAAGCCCTTGGGACCTCTCTAACCGGGGAGCTGTTTTTT.

The chain joins TRBV6-2 or TRBV6-3 to TRBJ2-1; D is unclear. Trimming pared 6 bases from V and 6 bases from J, leaving 9 bases between. There are 12 residues in the CDR3. Germline values: CDR1 MNHEY, CDR2 SVGEGT. This CDR3 is CASRPDGNEQFF. The CDR3 nucleotides are TGTGCCAGCAGACCGGACGGCAATGAGCAGTTCTTC.

The chain links TRBV27 to TRBJ2-4; D is possibly TRBD2 (7 bases). This CDR3 has 14 amino acids. Trimming shortened V by 3 bases and J by 13 bases, and 19 bases separated the two germline ends. Germline assignment: CDR1 MNHEY and CDR2 SMNVEV (reference sequence). In DNA, the CDR3 is TGTGCCAGCAGTTTGGCGGGGGCTCCCGAAGAGCAGTACTTC. Translated, it gives CASSLAGAPEEQYF.

This chain links TRBV10-3 with TRBJ2-4; 9 bases align to TRBD2. This CDR3 contains 12 residues. V lost 6 bases and J lost 13; bases outside the gene matches: 7. Germline V gene sequence: CDR1 ENHRY, CDR2 SYGVKD. The CDR3, as DNA: TGTGCCATCAGCCTAGCGGGGTATGAGCAGTACTTC. Amino acids: CAISLAGYEQYF.

The V gene is TRBV7-2, the J gene TRBJ2-7; TRBD2 agrees at 9 bases. The CDR3 length is 16 residues. V gave up 1 base and J gave up 2 bases; unmatched junction bases: 6. Germline V gene sequence: CDR1 SGHTA, CDR2 FQGNSA. CDR3 loop: CASSLVASGETYEQYF. The CDR3, as DNA: TGTGCCAGCAGCTTAGTGGCTAGCGGGGAGACCTACGAGCAGTACTTC.

The J gene is TRBJ1-2, the V gene TRBV7-9; TRBD1 is a possible D gene (5 bases). The CDR3 extends over 15 amino acids. Trimming cost V 5 bases and J 0 bases, with 13 bases left between them. Germline CDR1 and CDR2: SEHNR and FQNEAQ (reference sequence). The CDR3 loop reads CASSASGAANYGYTF. CDR3 DNA: TGTGCCAGCAGCGCATCCGGGGCAGCTAACTATGGCTACACCTTC.

The rearrangement uses TRBV20-1 and TRBJ2-3, with D possibly matching TRBD2 (5 bases). From germline, CDR1 is DFQATT and CDR2 SNEGSKA (reference sequence). V was trimmed by 3 bases and J by 5 bases, leaving 24 bases between them. This CDR3 is 17 amino acids long. The CDR3 region has the DNA TGCAGTGCTAGGGACCCCGAGCGGTATCGTGTGGGAGATACGCAGTATTTT. Its protein is CSARDPERYRVGDTQYF.

V is TRBV7-2 and J is TRBJ2-5, with D maybe TRBD1 (6 bases). The length of the CDR3 is 14 residues. Germline lookup yields CDR1 SGHTA and CDR2 FQGNSA. Trimming took 4 bases from V and 3 from J, leaving 12 bases between them. The CDR3 spells CASSSPWTEETQYF. In nucleotides, the CDR3 is TGTGCCAGCAGCTCGCCCTGGACAGAAGAGACCCAGTACTTC. The complete variable domain, with remaining parts taken from reference TRBV7-2 and TRBJ2-5, reads GAGVSQSPSNKVTEKGKDVELRCDPISGHTALYWYRQSLGQGLEFLIYFQGNSAPDKSGLPSDRFSAERTGGSVSTLTIQRTQQEDSAVYLCASSSPWTEETQYFGPGTRLLVL.

This clonotype was recorded many times. J is TRBJ1-4 and V is TRBV27; D might be TRBD1 (5 bases). With 4 bases removed from V and 6 bases from J, the gap between germline ends came to 15 bases. The length of the CDR3 is 15 residues. CDR1 is MNHEY and CDR2 is SMNVEV in the germline V gene (reference sequence). The CDR3 nucleotides read TGTGCCAGCAGTTCATTGTGGGACCGCTATGAAAAACTGTTTTTT. Protein sequence: CASSSLWDRYEKLFF.

The rearrangement joins TRBV6-2 or TRBV6-3 to TRBJ2-1, with D unresolved. In germline, CDR1 is MNHEY, CDR2 SVGEGT. Trimming took off 7 bases at V and 0 bases at J, with 10 bases between the two ends. The CDR3 is 14 residues long. For the CDR3, the DNA is TGTGCCAGCATCCCTGTGGCCTCCTACAATGAGCAGTTCTTC. The encoded protein is CASIPVASYNEQFF.

J is TRBJ2-7 and V is TRBV9, with 10 bases that match TRBD2. Germline values: CDR1 SGDLS, CDR2 YYNGEE. The junction had 4 bases not matched to a gene; V was cut back by 1 base and J by 6 bases. The CDR3 contains 14 residues. The CDR3 here is CASSVLAGDGEQYF. CDR3 bases: TGTGCCAGCAGCGTACTAGCGGGGGATGGCGAGCAGTACTTC.

The rearrangement uses TRBV10-2 and TRBJ2-6; 7 bases align to TRBD2. Germline CDR1 reads WSHSY; CDR2 reads SAAADI. Trimming removed 8 bases from V and 0 bases from J; junction bases left unmatched: 1. CDR3 length equals 14 residues. CDR3 in amino acids: CASGGDSGANVLTF. CDR3 nucleotides: TGCGCCAGCGGGGGGGACTCTGGGGCCAACGTCCTGACTTTC.

The gene calls are TRBV5-1 and TRBJ2-5; D is ambiguous. CDR3 length: 12 residues. Trimming left V 0 bases short and J 11 bases short, with 11 bases between. Germline CDR1 SGHRS, CDR2 YFSETQ. The CDR3 region has the DNA TGCGCCAGCAGCTTGGGAAGCAATGAGCAGTACTTC. This encodes CASSLGSNEQYF.

The chain employs TRBV14 and TRBJ2-3; D is ambiguous. Germline V gene sequence: CDR1 SGHDN, CDR2 FVKESK. Trimming shortened V by 0 bases and J by 2 bases, and 9 bases separated the two germline ends. There are 15 residues in the CDR3. CDR3 in amino acids: CASSQDLLNTDTQYF. The CDR3 region has the DNA TGTGCCAGCAGCCAAGATTTACTGAACACAGATACGCAGTATTTT.

V gene TRBV10-3 combines with J gene TRBJ2-1; D may be TRBD2 (6 bases). Germline assignment: CDR1 ENHRY and CDR2 SYGVKD. The V gene lost 10 bases and the J gene lost 5 bases, with 9 bases spanning the gap. The CDR3 covers 11 residues. DNA of the CDR3: TGTGCCACAGCGGGTAACAATGAGCAGTTCTTC. This encodes CATAGNNEQFF.

This clonotype was detected a few times. A read error may produce the germline difference seen at one junction end. The CDR3 coding sequence is TGCGCCAGCAGTTTGGAGCCCCACGTAGGGCTTTTCGAGCAGTACTTC. Its translation is CASSLEPHVGLFEQYF. The rearrangement joins TRBV5-1 to TRBJ2-7, with unresolved D. Per germline, CDR1 SGHRS and CDR2 YFSETQ. The CDR3 is 16 residues long.

The chain couples TRBV7-3 to TRBJ2-5; D is perhaps TRBD2 (7 bases). Trimming left V 5 bases short and J 5 bases short, with 18 bases between. The length of the CDR3 is 15 residues. The germline gives CDR1 SGHTA, CDR2 FQGTGA. The chain's CDR3 is CASSTGWEGQETQYF. The CDR3 coding sequence is TGTGCCAGCAGCACAGGGTGGGAGGGCCAGGAGACCCAGTACTTC.

The V gene is TRBV9, the J gene TRBJ2-1, with 12 nucleotides matching TRBD2. The CDR3 runs to 15 residues. With V trimmed by 3 bases and J by 10 bases, 8 bases remained unmatched. Germline CDR1 and CDR2: SGDLS and YYNGEE. The CDR3 DNA sequence: TGTGCCAGCAGCGCCACCGGGACTAGCGGGCGGGAGCAGTTCTTC. Translated, it gives CASSATGTSGREQFF. The variable domain in full, completed from reference TRBV9 and TRBJ2-1, reads DSGVTQTPKHLITATGQRVTLRCSPRSGDLSVYWYQQSLDQGLQFLIQYYNGEERAKGNILERFSAQQFPDLHSELNLSSLELGDSALYFCASSATGTSGREQFFGPGTRLTVL.

A word on this clonotype: A much larger clone sits a single nucleotide away, making a read error possible. The chain couples TRBV29-1 to TRBJ2-7; 12 nucleotides agree with TRBD2. Germline values: CDR1 SQVTM, CDR2 ANQGSEA. This CDR3 spans 13 amino acids. V shed 7 bases and J 6 bases; nucleotides not matched to a gene: 7. This chain's CDR3 is CSGRLAGVGEQYF. The CDR3 DNA sequence: TGCAGCGGCCGACTAGCGGGAGTTGGCGAGCAGTACTTC.

This chain joins TRBV10-2 and TRBJ2-3; the match to TRBD2 covers 13 bases. Trimming at V came to 10 bases and at J to 2 bases, leaving 6 bases not matched to a gene. CDR1 and CDR2 from the germline V gene are WSHSY and SAAADI. The length of the CDR3 is 15 residues. The CDR3 DNA is TGCGCCAACCCGGGACTAGCGGGAATCACAGATACGCAGTATTTT. This encodes CANPGLAGITDTQYF.

Notes on this clonotype: A much larger clone lies one base from this, so it may be a read error. The chain's CDR3 is CASTELAGGRNEQFF. CDR3 nucleotide sequence: TGTGCCAGCACTGAACTAGCGGGAGGCCGCAATGAGCAGTTCTTC. This chain connects TRBV6-7 to TRBJ2-1; 12 bases align to TRBD2. TRBV6-7 is classed as an ORF, of uncertain function. J was trimmed by 6 bases and V by 7 bases; bases with no gene match: 7. The CDR3 has 15 amino acids.

Of note for this clonotype: A read error is possible here, since a much larger clone lies one base away. The rearrangement joins TRBV14 to TRBJ2-6, with no clear D. Germline V gene sequence: CDR1 SGHDN, CDR2 FVKESK. This CDR3 region has 17 residues. V lost 2 bases and J lost 0, with 11 bases in between. The CDR3 loop reads CASSQSLIVSGANVLTF. DNA of the CDR3: TGTGCCAGCAGCCAAAGTTTGATTGTCTCTGGGGCCAACGTCCTGACTTTC.

The chain combines TRBV5-1 with TRBJ2-3; TRBD1 agrees at 8 bases. V was pared by 9 bases and J by 3 bases, with 9 bases of the junction left unmatched. The germline gives CDR1 SGHRS, CDR2 YFSETQ. There are 14 residues in the CDR3. The chain's CDR3 is CATSRTGLTDTQYF. Here the CDR3 DNA reads TGCGCCACCTCCAGGACAGGGTTAACAGATACGCAGTATTTT.

The chain carries TRBV20-1 and TRBJ1-4; 8 positions agree with TRBD1. Trimming removed 6 bases from V and 8 bases from J; junction bases left unmatched: 8. CDR3 length: 13 residues. Germline assignment: CDR1 DFQATT and CDR2 SNEGSKA (reference sequence). The CDR3 protein is CSASRDRREKLFF. CDR3 nucleotide sequence: TGCAGTGCCTCCAGGGACAGGAGGGAAAAACTGTTTTTT.

Comments on this clonotype: This clone may be a read error of a much larger clone one base away. CDR3 protein: CVSSFVGYEQYF. DNA of the CDR3: TGTGTCAGCAGTTTTGTGGGCTACGAGCAGTACTTC. The V and J genes are TRBV28 and TRBJ2-7, with no clear D. The CDR3 runs 12 residues. Looked up from germline, CDR1 is MDHEN and CDR2 is SYDVKM.

The chain joins TRBV29-1 to TRBJ1-1, with TRBD1 identical over 7 bases. The CDR3 extends over 15 amino acids. With V trimmed by 4 bases and J by 4 bases, 12 bases remained unmatched. In germline, CDR1 is SQVTM, CDR2 ANQGSEA. The CDR3 loop is CSVVDRAFGSTEAFF. The CDR3 nucleotides read TGCAGCGTTGTCGACAGGGCGTTTGGGAGCACTGAAGCTTTCTTT.

Only a few counts were recorded for this clonotype. V usage is TRBV7-8 and J usage is TRBJ2-1, with 10 bases identical to TRBD2. Trimming at V came to 5 bases and at J to 4 bases, leaving 14 bases not matched to a gene. The CDR3 sequence is 18 residues long. Per the germline V gene, CDR1 is SGHVS and CDR2 is FQNEAQ. CDR3 in DNA: TGTGCCAGCAGCCGGGTCGAAACCGGACTAGCGGAGTACAATGAGCAGTTCTTC. This gives the protein CASSRVETGLAEYNEQFF.

The V and J genes are TRBV29-1 and TRBJ2-1; D is perhaps TRBD1 or TRBD2 (5 bases each). The J call may be wrong; the DNA end is better matched by TRBJ2-7. Germline CDR1 SQVTM, CDR2 ANQGSEA. This CDR3 is 15 amino acids long. The CDR3 is CSARLGRVIYNEQYF. CDR3 coding DNA: TGCAGCGCCAGGCTGGGGCGGGTAATTTACAATGAGCAGTACTTC.

J is TRBJ2-1 and V is TRBV28; 9 bases are a match to TRBD2. The CDR3 contains 18 residues. In germline, CDR1 is MDHEN, CDR2 SYDVKM. After removal of 5 bases from V and 0 bases from J, the junction contained 11 bases not matched to a gene. CDR3 region: CASSLTGTSPSSYNEQFF. As DNA, the CDR3 is TGTGCCAGCAGTCTGACCGGGACTAGCCCTAGCTCCTACAATGAGCAGTTCTTC.

This rearrangement joins TRBV27 to TRBJ2-3; D uncertain. This CDR3 is built from 14 residues. The germline V and J ends were trimmed by 6 bases and 0 bases, with 10 bases remaining between them. The V gene's germline CDR1 is MNHEY and CDR2 SMNVEV (reference sequence). CDR3 sequence reads: CASRRAKSTDTQYF. CDR3 DNA sequence: TGTGCCAGCAGACGGGCCAAAAGCACAGATACGCAGTATTTT.